This T cell receptor (beta chain) was sequenced for a study of CD8+CD57+ T cells in acquired aplastic anemia listed by TCRdb under 2018. Broadly, across the study: Extracted DNA from sorted CD4+ and CD8+ cells averaged around 2.9 ug, ranging from roughly 0.19 to 27.4 ug. An average of roughly 10 million reads for CD4+ cells and 11 million or so reads for CD8+ cells was obtained from healthy donor samples.

This clonotype was recorded many times. The antigen it recognizes is unknown. Relative to the germline gene, one junction end is altered; a read error may explain this. In the study, sorted CD4+ and CD8+ blood T cells from patients with severe aplastic anemia and from healthy subjects underwent deep sequencing of TCR repertoires. Ficoll-Paque density gradient centrifugation was used to isolate peripheral blood mononuclear cells. Before DNA extraction, CD4+ and CD8+ T cells were sorted by FACS or by magnetic beads. From the cysteine through the phenylalanine, the CDR3 covers 13 amino acids. The kept DNA is CDR3 alone, 39 bases in frame from the first base. Reading the germline V gene gives CDR1 SQVTM and CDR2 ANQGSEA. Paper-wide results and their limitations: CD8+ Simpson's diversity did not differ significantly between patients and healthy controls (P=0.060). Fewer than 35 CD8+ CDR3 sequences were found to be shared between patients and controls, but these sequences appeared to be highly expressed in patients and within the immunodominant clones of the patients.

Genomic DNA served as template for TCR beta VDJ combination and CDR3 sequence profiling. TCR repertoire sequencing was run on an Illumina HiSeq 2000. The paper's processing steps were these. TRBV/TRBJ rearrangement plots, CDR3 size and DJ length profiles, and Simpson's diversity index were used to assess repertoires. Whichever DNA sequence was most abundant in the deep sequencing data was defined as the immunodominant clone. CDR3 amino acid sequences were screened for sharing across subjects and were compared with published repertoires and the VDJdb database. The public reads were reanalyzed by TCRdb: fastp trimming at Q25, MiXCR alignment, in-frame beta chains only. A single entry per CDR3 protein holds the most common genes and DNA from its merged rows. The V and J calls were not made by the authors but by TCRdb's processing. A total of 400,000 to 450,000 distinct CDR3 sequences appear in this sample, 55% to 70% of them only once. 3% to 5% of the sample rests with the top ten.

Recombination joined TRBV29-1 with TRBJ1-2, with a weak D call of TRBD1 (5 bases match). The TCR sequence derives from a human donor in good health, serving as a control. The source material was sorted CD4+, CD8+, or CD8+CD57+ T cells (not recorded which) from PBMCs. This receptor has the CDR3 CSVEEQVNYGYTF. The DNA sequence reads TGCAGCGTGGAAGAACAGGTTAACTATGGCTACACCTTC.